This T cell receptor (beta chain) was found in a study of T cell responses to AZD1222 COVID-19 vaccine. Whole-study results and caveats: Spike-wide coverage was observed for vaccine-associated CD4 TCRs, with dominant responses at 160-218 and 743-854.

V was clipped by 0 bases and J by 3 bases; unmatched bases: 3. The CDR3 runs to 15 residues. In germline, CDR1 is GTSNPN, CDR2 SVGIG (reference sequence). Notes on this clone: Its antigen is currently unknown.

Sequencing used immunoSEQ multiplex PCR; TCRdb keeps in-frame clones, though not all of them. The sample carries approximately 130,000 clones, about nine tenths recorded once. This specimen consisted of peripheral blood, obtained 28 days after the second AZD1222 dose. This sequence was found in an adult who received the AZD1222 COVID-19 vaccine. The genes are TRBV30 and TRBJ1-4; 8 bases match TRBD1. DNA for the CDR3: TGTGCCTGGAGTGTACCAGGGGGCTCTAATGAAAAACTGTTTTTT. Protein: CAWSVPGGSNEKLFF.